This T cell receptor (beta chain) was identified in a study of T cells after posttransplantation cyclophosphamide. Study results and limitations: TRB overlap between skin or GI tissue T cells and blood was limited.

The method was immunoSEQ multiplex PCR; TCRdb's version includes in-frame clones alone and lacks a portion of them. The sample lists about 15,000 clones; approximately 80% were seen once. This CDR3 region has 17 residues. Trimming shortened V by 2 bases and J by 4 bases, and 18 bases separated the two germline ends. Per the germline V gene, CDR1 is SEHNR and CDR2 is FQNEAQ (reference sequence). Of note for this clone: Its antigen is undetermined.

Sequencing input: memory CD4+ T cells sorted from PBMCs. The receptor was isolated from a man aged 50-59 years. This chain connects TRBV7-9 to TRBJ2-1; D may be TRBD2 (6 bases). The CDR3: CASSLFTTGVFYNEQFF. The DNA of the CDR3 is TGTGCCAGCAGCTTATTCACGACGGGAGTTTTTTACAATGAGCAGTTCTTC.